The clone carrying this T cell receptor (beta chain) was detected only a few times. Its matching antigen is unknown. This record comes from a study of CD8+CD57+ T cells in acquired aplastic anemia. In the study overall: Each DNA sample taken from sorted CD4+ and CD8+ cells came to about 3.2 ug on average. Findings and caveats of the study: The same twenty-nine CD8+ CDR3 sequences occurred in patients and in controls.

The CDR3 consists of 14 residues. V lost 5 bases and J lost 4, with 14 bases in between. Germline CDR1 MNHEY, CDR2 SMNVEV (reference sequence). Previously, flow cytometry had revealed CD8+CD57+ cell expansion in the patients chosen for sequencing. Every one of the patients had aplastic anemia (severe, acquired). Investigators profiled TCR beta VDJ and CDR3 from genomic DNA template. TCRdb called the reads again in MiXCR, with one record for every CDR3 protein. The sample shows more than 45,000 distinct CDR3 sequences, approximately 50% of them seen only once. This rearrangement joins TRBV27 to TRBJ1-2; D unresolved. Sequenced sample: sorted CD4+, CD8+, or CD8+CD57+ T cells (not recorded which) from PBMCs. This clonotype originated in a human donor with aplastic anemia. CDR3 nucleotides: TGTGCCAGCAGTGAGAGACCTAAGGTCTATGGCTACACCTTC. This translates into CASSERPKVYGYTF.